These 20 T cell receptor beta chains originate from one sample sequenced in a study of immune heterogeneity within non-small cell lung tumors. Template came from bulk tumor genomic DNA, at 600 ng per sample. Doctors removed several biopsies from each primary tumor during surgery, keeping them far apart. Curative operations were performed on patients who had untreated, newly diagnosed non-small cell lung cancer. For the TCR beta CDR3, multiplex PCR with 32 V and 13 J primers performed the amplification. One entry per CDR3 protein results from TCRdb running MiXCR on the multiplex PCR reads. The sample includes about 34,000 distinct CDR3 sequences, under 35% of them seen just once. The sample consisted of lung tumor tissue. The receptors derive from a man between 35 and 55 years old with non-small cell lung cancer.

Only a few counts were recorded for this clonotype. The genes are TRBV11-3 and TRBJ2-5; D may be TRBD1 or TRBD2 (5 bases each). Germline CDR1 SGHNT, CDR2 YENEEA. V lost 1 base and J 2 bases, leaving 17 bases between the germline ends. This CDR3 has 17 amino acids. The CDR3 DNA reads TGTGCCAGCAGCTTAGTATTAAGAGGGGCGAGGCAAGAGACCCAGTACTTC. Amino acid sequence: CASSLVLRGARQETQYF.

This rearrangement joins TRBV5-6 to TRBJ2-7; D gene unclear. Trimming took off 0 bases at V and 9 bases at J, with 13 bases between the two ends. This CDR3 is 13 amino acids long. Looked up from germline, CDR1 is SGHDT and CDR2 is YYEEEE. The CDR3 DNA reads TGTGCCAGCAGCTTGGCCGGCGTGTTCGGGCAGTACTTC. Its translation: CASSLAGVFGQYF.

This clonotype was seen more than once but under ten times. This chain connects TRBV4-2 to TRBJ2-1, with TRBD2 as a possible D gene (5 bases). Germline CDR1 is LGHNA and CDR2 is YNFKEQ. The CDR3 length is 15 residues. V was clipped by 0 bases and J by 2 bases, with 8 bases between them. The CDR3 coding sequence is TGTGCCAGCAGCCAAGATACGGGAACCTACAATGAGCAGTTCTTC. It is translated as CASSQDTGTYNEQFF.

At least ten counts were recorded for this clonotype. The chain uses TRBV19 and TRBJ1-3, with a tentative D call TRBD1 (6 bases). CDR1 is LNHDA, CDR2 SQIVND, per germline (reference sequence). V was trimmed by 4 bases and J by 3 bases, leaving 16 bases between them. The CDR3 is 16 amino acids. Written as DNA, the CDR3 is TGTGCCAGTAGTACATCTTACAGGGTTTTTGGAAACACCATATATTTT. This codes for CASSTSYRVFGNTIYF.

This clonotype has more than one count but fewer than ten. The CDR3, as DNA: TGTGCCAGCAGCTTAGTAAGGGCGGGAGGGGATACGCAGTATTTT. Its translation is CASSLVRAGGDTQYF. The chain uses TRBV11-2 and TRBJ2-3; 9 nucleotides align to TRBD2. The CDR3 sequence is 15 residues long. Germline CDR1 reads SGHAT; CDR2 reads FQNNGV. V was pared by 1 base and J by 6 bases, with 5 bases of the junction left unmatched.

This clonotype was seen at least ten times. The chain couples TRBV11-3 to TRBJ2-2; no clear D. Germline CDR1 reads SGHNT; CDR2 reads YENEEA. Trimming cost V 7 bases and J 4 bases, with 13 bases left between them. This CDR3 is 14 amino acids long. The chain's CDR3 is CASTPWGSTGELFF. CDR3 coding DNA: TGTGCCAGCACCCCGTGGGGAAGCACCGGGGAGCTGTTTTTT.

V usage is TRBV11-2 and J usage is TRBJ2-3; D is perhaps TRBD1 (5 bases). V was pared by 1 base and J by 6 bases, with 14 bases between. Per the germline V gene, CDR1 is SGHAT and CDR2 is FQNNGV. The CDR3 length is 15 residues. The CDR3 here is CASSLVRAAGDTQYF. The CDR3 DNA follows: TGTGCCAGCAGCTTAGTAAGGGCGGCAGGGGATACGCAGTATTTT.

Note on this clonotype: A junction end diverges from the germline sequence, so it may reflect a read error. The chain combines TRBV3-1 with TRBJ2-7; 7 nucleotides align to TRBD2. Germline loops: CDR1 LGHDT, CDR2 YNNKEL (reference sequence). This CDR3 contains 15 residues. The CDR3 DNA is TGTGCCAGCAGCCAAGAGGCGGGAGCCCCCTACGATCAGTACTTC. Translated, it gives CASSQEAGAPYDQYF.

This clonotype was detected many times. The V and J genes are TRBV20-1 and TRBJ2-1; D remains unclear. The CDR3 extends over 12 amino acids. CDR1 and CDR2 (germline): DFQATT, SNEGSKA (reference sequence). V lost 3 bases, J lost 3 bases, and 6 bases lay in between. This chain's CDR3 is CSARTVYNEQFF. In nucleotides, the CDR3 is TGCAGTGCTAGGACGGTCTACAATGAGCAGTTCTTC.

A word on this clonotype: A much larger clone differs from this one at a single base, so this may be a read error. The CDR3 DNA follows: TGCAGTGCAGGCAACAGGCATAGCAATCAGCCCCAGCATTTT. This sequence encodes CSAGNRHSNQPQHF. This chain joins TRBV20-1 and TRBJ1-5; weak D call: TRBD1 (5 bases). V dropped 6 bases and J dropped 0 bases, with 12 bases sitting between them. Germline values: CDR1 DFQATT, CDR2 SNEGSKA (reference sequence). CDR3 length: 14 amino acids.

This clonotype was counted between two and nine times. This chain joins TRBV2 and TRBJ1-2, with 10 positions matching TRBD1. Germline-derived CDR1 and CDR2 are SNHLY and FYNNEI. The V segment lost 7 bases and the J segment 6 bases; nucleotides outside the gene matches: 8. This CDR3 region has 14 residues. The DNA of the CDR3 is TGTGCCAGCACCAAAGACAGGGGGCAGGATGGCTACACCTTC. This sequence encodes CASTKDRGQDGYTF.

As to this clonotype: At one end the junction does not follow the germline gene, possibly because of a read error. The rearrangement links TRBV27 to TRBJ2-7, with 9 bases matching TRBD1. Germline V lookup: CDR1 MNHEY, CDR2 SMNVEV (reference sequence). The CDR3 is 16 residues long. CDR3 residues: CASSSPGTGKVYEQCF. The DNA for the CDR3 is TGTGCCAGCAGTTCCCCCGGGACAGGGAAAGTCTACGAGCAGTGCTTC.

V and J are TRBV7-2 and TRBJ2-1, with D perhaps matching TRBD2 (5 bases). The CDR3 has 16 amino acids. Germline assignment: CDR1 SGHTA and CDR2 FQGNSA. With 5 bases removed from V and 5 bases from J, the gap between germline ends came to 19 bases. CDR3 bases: TGTGCCAGCAGCCCCCAGCCTCCAGCGGCCCACAATGAGCAGTTCTTC. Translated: CASSPQPPAAHNEQFF.

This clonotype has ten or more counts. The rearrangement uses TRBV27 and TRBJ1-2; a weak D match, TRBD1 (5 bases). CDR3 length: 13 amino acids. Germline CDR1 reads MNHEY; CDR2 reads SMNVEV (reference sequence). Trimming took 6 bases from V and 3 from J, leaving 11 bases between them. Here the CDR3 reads CASSLDSDYGYTF. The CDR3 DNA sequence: TGTGCCAGCAGCCTCGACAGCGACTATGGCTACACCTTC.

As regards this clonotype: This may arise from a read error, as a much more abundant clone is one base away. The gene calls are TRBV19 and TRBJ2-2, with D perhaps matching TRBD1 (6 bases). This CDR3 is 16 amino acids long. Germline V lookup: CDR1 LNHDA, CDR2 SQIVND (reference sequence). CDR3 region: CASSPQGSSNTGDLFF. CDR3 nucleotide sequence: TGTGCCAGTAGCCCACAGGGCTCCTCAAACACCGGGGACCTGTTTTTT.

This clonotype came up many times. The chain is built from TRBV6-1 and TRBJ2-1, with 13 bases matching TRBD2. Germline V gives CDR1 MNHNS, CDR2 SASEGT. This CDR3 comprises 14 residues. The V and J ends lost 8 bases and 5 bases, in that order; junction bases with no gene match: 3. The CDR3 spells CASGTSGTHNEQFF. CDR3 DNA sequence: TGTGCCAGCGGGACTAGCGGGACGCACAATGAGCAGTTCTTC.

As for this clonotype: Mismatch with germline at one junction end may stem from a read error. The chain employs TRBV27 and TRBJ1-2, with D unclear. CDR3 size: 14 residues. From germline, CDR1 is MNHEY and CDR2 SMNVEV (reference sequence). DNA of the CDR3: TGTGCCAGCAGGAGGAGAGAGAAGTCCTATGTCTACACCTTC. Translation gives CASRRREKSYVYTF.

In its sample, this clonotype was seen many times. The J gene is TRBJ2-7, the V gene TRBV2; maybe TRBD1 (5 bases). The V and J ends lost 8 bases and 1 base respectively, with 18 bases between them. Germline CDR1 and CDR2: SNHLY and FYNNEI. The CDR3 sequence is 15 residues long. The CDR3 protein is CASAVEAGRSYEQYF. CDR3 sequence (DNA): TGTGCCAGCGCCGTTGAGGCAGGGCGGTCCTACGAGCAGTACTTC.

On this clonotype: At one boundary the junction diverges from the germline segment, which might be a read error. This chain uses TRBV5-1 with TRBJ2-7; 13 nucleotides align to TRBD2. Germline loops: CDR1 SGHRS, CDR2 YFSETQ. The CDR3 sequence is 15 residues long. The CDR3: CASSSGLAGLHEQHF. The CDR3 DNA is TGCGCCAGCAGCTCGGGACTAGCGGGACTCCACGAGCAGCACTTC.

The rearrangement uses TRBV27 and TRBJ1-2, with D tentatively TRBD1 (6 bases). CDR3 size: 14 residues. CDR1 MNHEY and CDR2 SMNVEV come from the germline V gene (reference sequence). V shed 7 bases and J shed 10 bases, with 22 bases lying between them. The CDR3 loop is CASKGPLGQIDYTF. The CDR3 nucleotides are TGTGCCAGCAAGGGTCCTCTCGGACAGATTGACTACACCTTC.